The clone carrying this TCR beta chain occurred many times. The CDR3 regions of TCR beta were amplified from RNA transcripts. TCR CDR3 underwent first-round RT-PCR with the HTBI primer set. TCRdb used MiXCR to reprocess the multiplex PCR reads, holding one entry per CDR3 protein. The repertoire holds over 500,000 distinct CDR3 sequences, under 20% seen once, with approximately 15% in the top ten. This specimen belongs to a study of T cells in Graves' hyperthyroidism and ophthalmopathy. Per germline, CDR1 MNHEY and CDR2 SVGAGI. This CDR3 spans 16 amino acids. Trimming took off 2 bases at V and 1 base at J, with 13 bases between the two ends.

The sequenced material came from blood. The chain links TRBV6-5 to TRBJ2-3; no clear D gene. The TCR originated in a woman younger than 30 with Graves' ophthalmopathy. In nucleotides, the CDR3 is TGTGCCAGCAGTTACGGTCCCGGTCTAGGCACAGATACGCAGTATTTT. Translation: CASSYGPGLGTDTQYF.